A few counts support the clone carrying this T cell receptor (beta chain). This sample is drawn from a study of response to subunit inactivated influenza vaccine. TCRdb analysed the RT-PCR reads with MiXCR anew, one entry per CDR3 protein. The sample has roughly 460,000 distinct CDR3 sequences; approximately 9.9% are singletons. Germline V gene data show CDR1 as ENHRY and CDR2 as SYGVKD. V lost 3 bases to trimming and J lost 8 bases; unmatched junction nucleotides: 15. This CDR3 is built from 17 residues. The receptor was derived from a man aged 45-65 years who received an inactivated influenza vaccine. The V gene is TRBV10-3, the J gene TRBJ1-2, with 10 bases identical to TRBD1. The material was PBMCs from blood, obtained more than 35 days after vaccination. The CDR3 loop is CAISDGQGGTFSRGYTF. The CDR3, as DNA: TGTGCCATCAGTGACGGACAGGGGGGAACATTCTCAAGGGGCTACACCTTC.